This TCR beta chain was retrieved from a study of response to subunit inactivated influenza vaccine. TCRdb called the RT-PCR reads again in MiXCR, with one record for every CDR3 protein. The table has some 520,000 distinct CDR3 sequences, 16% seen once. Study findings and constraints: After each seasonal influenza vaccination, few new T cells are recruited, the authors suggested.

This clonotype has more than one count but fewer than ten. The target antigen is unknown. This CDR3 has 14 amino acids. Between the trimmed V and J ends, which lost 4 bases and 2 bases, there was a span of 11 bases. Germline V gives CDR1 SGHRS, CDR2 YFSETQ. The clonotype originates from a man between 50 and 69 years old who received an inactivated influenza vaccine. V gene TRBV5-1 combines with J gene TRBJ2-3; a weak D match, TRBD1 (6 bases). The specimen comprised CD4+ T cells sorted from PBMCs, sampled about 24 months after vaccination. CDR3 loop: CASSVGDNTDTQYF. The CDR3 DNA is TGCGCCAGCAGCGTCGGGGACAACACAGATACGCAGTATTTT.